The following is a T cell receptor beta chain sequence with its context. What it recognizes is unknown. Healthy donors of bone marrow made up the group. The data are from a study of cytomegalovirus exposure and HLA in healthy donors. The CDR3 extends over 18 amino acids. The germline gives CDR1 SNHLY, CDR2 FYNNEI. V shed 3 bases and J shed 0 bases, with 18 bases lying between them. Study results and caveats: The records held CMV serostatus as the only immune exposure information.

PCR was performed using 60 Vbeta and 13 Jbeta primers. Measured with immunoSEQ multiplex PCR; TCRdb has only the in-frame clones, and not every one. The table lists some 160,000 clones, around 77% of them singletons, with approximately 1.8% in the top ten. V gene TRBV2 combines with J gene TRBJ1-5; TRBD1 is a possible D gene (5 bases). Sequences were obtained from PBMCs. The sequence derives from a woman aged 30 to 39 in good health and CMV-seronegative. The CDR3 coding sequence is TGTGCCAGCAGTGACGACAGTTTCTTAGCCCTTAGCAATCAGCCCCAGCATTTT. It specifies CASSDDSFLALSNQPQHF.